The 21 T cell receptor beta chains reported below all come from one sample, sequenced in a study of T cells in Graves' hyperthyroidism and ophthalmopathy. The investigators amplified TCR beta CDR3 regions from RNA transcripts. During a first-round RT-PCR of the TCR CDR3, the HTBI primer set was used. A single record per CDR3 protein comes from TCRdb applying MiXCR to the multiplex PCR reads. In the table there are more than 550,000 distinct CDR3 sequences, around 15% of which are singletons. The sequenced sample consisted of blood. The receptors shown here come from a man aged 50 or older with Graves' hyperthyroidism.

The sample holds one count of this clonotype. V gene TRBV24-1 combines with J gene TRBJ2-7; no reliable D call. There are 13 residues in the CDR3. The V end was cut by 6 bases, the J end by 1 base, with 9 bases between. Germline V CDR1 and CDR2: KGHDR, SFDVKD. The CDR3 region is CATSRRLSYEQYF. Written as DNA, the CDR3 is TGTGCCACCAGTAGGCGGCTGTCCTACGAGCAGTACTTC.

This clonotype came up a few times. This chain uses TRBV7-3 with TRBJ2-3, with D uncertain. Germline CDR1 reads SGHTA; CDR2 reads FQGTGA. V was cut by 1 base and J by 2 bases, with 13 bases left in between. This CDR3 spans 16 amino acids. DNA for the CDR3: TGTGCCAGCAGCTTAAGCCTTGGTAGGGACACAGATACGCAGTATTTT. It is translated as CASSLSLGRDTDTQYF. Based on the CDR3 plus reference TRBV7-3 and TRBJ2-3, the full variable domain is GAGVSQTPSNKVTEKGKYVELRCDPISGHTALYWYRQSLGQGPEFLIYFQGTGAADDSGLPNDRFFAVRPEGSVSTLKIQRTERGDSAVYLCASSLSLGRDTDTQYFGPGTRLTVL.

As to this clonotype: A much bigger clone sits one base away, suggesting this may be a read error. This CDR3 reads CASGPRLAGNTGELFF. CDR3 DNA: TGTGCCAGCGGCCCTAGACTAGCGGGGAACACCGGGGAGCTGTTTTTT. This rearrangement joins TRBV7-2 to TRBJ2-2; TRBD2 aligns across 10 bases. CDR1 SGHTA and CDR2 FQGNSA come from the germline V gene. The J segment lost 1 base and the V segment lost 8 bases, leaving 7 bases of the junction unmatched. This CDR3 spans 16 amino acids. Together with reference TRBV7-2 and TRBJ2-2, the CDR3 gives the full variable domain: GAGVSQSPSNKVTEKGKDVELRCDPISGHTALYWYRQSLGQGLEFLIYFQGNSAPDKSGLPSDRFSAERTGGSVSTLTIQRTQQEDSAVYLCASGPRLAGNTGELFFGEGSRLTVL.

The chain recombines TRBV27 with TRBJ2-5; 9 nucleotides agree with TRBD2. There are 16 residues in the CDR3. Germline assignment: CDR1 MNHEY and CDR2 SMNVEV (reference sequence). V gave up 6 bases and J gave up 5 bases; unmatched junction bases: 13. CDR3 in DNA: TGTGCCAGCAGGAAGATCGGTAGCGGGGGCATGGAGACCCAGTACTTC. As protein: CASRKIGSGGMETQYF.

This clonotype was counted many times. This sequence joins TRBV6-1 and TRBJ1-1, with D perhaps matching TRBD1 (6 bases). The CDR3 runs 14 residues. V was trimmed by 5 bases and J by 0 bases, leaving 10 bases between them. Germline CDR1 reads MNHNS; CDR2 reads SASEGT. The CDR3 sequence: CASSWGAVNTEAFF. For the CDR3, the DNA is TGTGCCAGCAGTTGGGGGGCCGTGAACACTGAAGCTTTCTTT.

A word on this clonotype: A much larger clone sits a single nucleotide away, making a read error possible. The chain joins TRBV2 to TRBJ2-3; no clear D gene. The germline gives CDR1 SNHLY, CDR2 FYNNEI. This CDR3 spans 14 amino acids. CDR3 sequence reads: CTSSDESGSDTQYF. The CDR3 DNA sequence: TGTACCAGCAGTGACGAGTCAGGTTCTGATACGCAGTATTTT.

This clonotype was detected only a few times. A read error may be the cause here, since a much bigger clone is one base away. J is TRBJ2-3 and V is TRBV11-2; perhaps D is TRBD1 or TRBD2 (5 bases each). CDR1 SGHAT and CDR2 FQNNGV come from the germline V gene. With 4 bases removed from V and 7 bases from J, the gap between germline ends came to 24 bases. This CDR3 is built from 17 residues. The CDR3, as DNA: TGTGCCAGCAGCTCGAGGGGAAGGACCGAAACGTCCCATACGCAGTATTTT. Protein sequence: CASSSRGRTETSHTQYF. The whole variable domain, remainder taken from reference TRBV11-2 and TRBJ2-3, is EAGVAQSPRYKIIEKRQSVAFWCNPISGHATLYWYQQILGQGPKLLIQFQNNGVVDDSQLPKDRFSAERLKGVDSTLKIQPAKLEDSAVYLCASSSRGRTETSHTQYFGPGTRLTVL.

The V and J genes are TRBV24-1 and TRBJ1-2; the D gene is possibly TRBD1 (6 bases). V was trimmed by 9 bases and J by 4 bases, leaving 14 bases between them. This CDR3 is built from 13 residues. Germline V CDR1 and CDR2: KGHDR, SFDVKD. This CDR3 reads CATRDTGGYGYTF. For the CDR3, the DNA is TGTGCCACCCGGGACACGGGGGGCTATGGCTACACCTTC.

The genes are TRBV2 and TRBJ2-7; 8 bases are shared with TRBD1. Trimming cost V 6 bases and J 1 base; bases outside gene matches: 5. The CDR3 sequence is 14 residues long. CDR1 SNHLY and CDR2 FYNNEI come from the germline V gene. The CDR3 nucleotides are TGTGCCAGCAGGGGACAGGCGGTTTCCTACGAGCAGTACTTC. Amino acid sequence: CASRGQAVSYEQYF.

This clonotype was detected only a few times. The V call is TRBV27, the J call TRBJ1-2; TRBD1 aligns across 10 bases. V shed 2 bases and J 6 bases; nucleotides not matched to a gene: 9. CDR1 is MNHEY and CDR2 is SMNVEV in the germline V gene (reference sequence). The CDR3 runs 16 residues. CDR3 sequence: CASSLGGTGELDGYTF. As DNA, the CDR3 is TGTGCCAGCAGTTTAGGTGGGACAGGGGAACTCGATGGCTACACCTTC.

As DNA, the CDR3 is TGTGCCAGTAGTATATTAGGAGGGAACAATCAGCCCCAGCATTTT. It is translated as CASSILGGNNQPQHF. The J gene is TRBJ1-5, the V gene TRBV19; D unresolved. The V gene lost 2 bases and the J gene lost 3 bases, with 11 bases spanning the gap. Germline loops: CDR1 LNHDA, CDR2 SQIVND (reference sequence). The CDR3 has 15 residues.

This clonotype was found many times. This chain links TRBV25-1 with TRBJ2-7; no reliable D call. The V gene lost 5 bases and the J gene lost 3 bases, with 11 bases spanning the gap. The V gene's germline CDR1 is MGHDK and CDR2 SYGVNS. The CDR3 is made up of 13 amino acids. The DNA for the CDR3 is TGTGCCAGCAGTCGCGCCCCTATCTACGAGCAGTACTTC. It is translated as CASSRAPIYEQYF.

At least ten counts were recorded for this clonotype. The rearrangement joins TRBV7-3 to TRBJ2-1; TRBD2 aligns across 9 bases. This CDR3 spans 16 amino acids. Trimming at V came to 2 bases and at J to 6 bases, leaving 8 bases not matched to a gene. Germline assignment: CDR1 SGHTA and CDR2 FQGTGA. The CDR3 here is CASSLYRPSGINEQFF. Written as DNA, the CDR3 is TGTGCCAGCAGCTTATATCGGCCTAGCGGGATCAATGAGCAGTTCTTC.

The chain combines TRBV18 with TRBJ2-1; 8 bases match TRBD2. CDR3 size: 18 residues. Germline CDR1 and CDR2: KGHSH and LQKENI. V gave up 6 bases and J gave up 4 bases; unmatched junction bases: 17. CDR3 bases: TGTGCCAGCTCGTTCCTAGCGGGCGCTAGCCGGGATTACAATGAGCAGTTCTTC. Its protein product is CASSFLAGASRDYNEQFF.

This clonotype was detected a few times. V gene TRBV10-3 combines with J gene TRBJ2-1, with D uncertain. V was pared by 3 bases and J by 5 bases, with 17 bases between. The length of the CDR3 is 16 residues. Per germline, CDR1 ENHRY and CDR2 SYGVKD. The CDR3 nucleotides are TGTGCCATCAGTGAAAACCTGAGTGGCAGGAACAATGAGCAGTTCTTC. It codes for CAISENLSGRNNEQFF.

This clonotype was observed a handful of times. V and J are TRBV19 and TRBJ2-7; D may be TRBD1 or TRBD2 (8 bases each). Trimming removed 6 bases from V and 4 bases from J, with 19 bases in between. This CDR3 is built from 15 residues. CDR1 and CDR2 (germline): LNHDA, SQIVND (reference sequence). The CDR3 region is CASSRGPSGSYEQYF. For the CDR3, the DNA is TGTGCCAGTAGCAGGGGGCCTAGCGGGTCGTACGAGCAGTACTTC.

This clonotype was detected ten times or more. The chain uses TRBV20-1 and TRBJ2-7, with TRBD2 as a possible D gene (5 bases). Trimming took off 0 bases at V and 4 bases at J, with 19 bases between the two ends. Germline CDR1 DFQATT, CDR2 SNEGSKA (reference sequence). The CDR3 is 16 amino acids. CDR3 in DNA: TGCAGTGCTAGAGATAACCTCTTGGGGAGTGGGTACGAGCAGTACTTC. Amino acid sequence: CSARDNLLGSGYEQYF.

This clonotype was observed many times. The chain uses TRBV28 and TRBJ2-1; D possibly corresponds to TRBD2 (5 bases). Per the germline V gene, CDR1 is MDHEN and CDR2 is SYDVKM. CDR3 length: 13 residues. Trimming took off 3 bases at V and 9 bases at J, with 12 bases between the two ends. The CDR3: CASSLPGVGEQFF. For the CDR3, the DNA is TGTGCCAGCAGTTTGCCCGGGGTTGGTGAGCAGTTCTTC.

This clonotype showed up just a few times. Here the CDR3 DNA reads TGTGCCAGCAGCTTGGAATGGACTAGCGGCCGAGAGACCCAGTACTTC. It codes for CASSLEWTSGRETQYF. The gene calls are TRBV5-6 and TRBJ2-5, with 10 nucleotides matching TRBD2. The CDR3 sequence is 16 residues long. The germline CDR1 and CDR2 sequences are SGHDT and YYEEEE. Trimming took 0 bases from V and 4 from J; bases not matched to a gene: 6.

This clonotype was counted only a few times. In DNA, the CDR3 is TGTGCCAGCAGCTTTGCGTCCGGGACAGGGGTTTTGGATGAGCAGTTCTTC. This gives the protein CASSFASGTGVLDEQFF. The chain couples TRBV7-9 to TRBJ2-1, with TRBD1 matching over 10 bases. The J segment lost 8 bases and the V segment lost 3 bases, leaving 13 bases of the junction unmatched. Looked up from germline, CDR1 is SEHNR and CDR2 is FQNEAQ (reference sequence). The CDR3 spans 17 residues.

This clonotype was found a few times. The CDR3 sequence: CASSPNPGLAGGRAIQYF. CDR3 nucleotides: TGTGCCAGCAGCCCCAACCCGGGACTAGCGGGAGGCCGGGCCATTCAGTACTTC. The chain links TRBV5-8 to TRBJ2-4, with 15 nucleotides matching TRBD2. The CDR3 is made up of 18 amino acids. Germline assignment: CDR1 SGHTS and CDR2 YDEGEE. V was clipped by 4 bases and J by 9 bases; unmatched bases: 14.